These 2 T cell receptor beta chains share one sample of origin, sequenced in a study of tumor and adjacent non-tumor tissue in lung cancer. The template was RNA from unsorted bulk tissue. More than 3 cm separated this lung sample from the edge of the tumor. Three rounds of nested PCR, following a modified ARM-PCR protocol, produced the TCRbeta library. MiXCR, run by TCRdb on the multiplex PCR reads, gives a single entry per CDR3 protein. The repertoire holds roughly 82,000 distinct CDR3 sequences, 76% seen once, with 20% to 25% in the top ten. Sequenced: distant non-tumor lung tissue. All receptors come from a woman aged 50 to 65 with non-small cell lung cancer.

Notes on this clonotype: A read error may produce the germline difference seen at one junction end. V usage is TRBV7-8 and J usage is TRBJ1-2; no definite D call. Germline assignment: CDR1 SGHVS and CDR2 FQNEAQ. This CDR3 spans 14 amino acids. The CDR3 region has the DNA TGTGCCAGCAGCTTAGCGTCGATGGGTTATGGCTACATCTTC. This gives the protein CASSLASMGYGYIF.

The V and J genes are TRBV7-9 and TRBJ2-5, with D possibly being TRBD2 (6 bases). This CDR3 region has 15 residues. Per germline, CDR1 SEHNR and CDR2 FQNEAQ (reference sequence). V lost 3 bases and J 5 bases, leaving 16 bases between the germline ends. CDR3 residues: CASSFSEGPGETQYF. The CDR3 nucleotides are TGTGCCAGCAGCTTCTCGGAGGGGCCGGGGGAGACCCAGTACTTC.